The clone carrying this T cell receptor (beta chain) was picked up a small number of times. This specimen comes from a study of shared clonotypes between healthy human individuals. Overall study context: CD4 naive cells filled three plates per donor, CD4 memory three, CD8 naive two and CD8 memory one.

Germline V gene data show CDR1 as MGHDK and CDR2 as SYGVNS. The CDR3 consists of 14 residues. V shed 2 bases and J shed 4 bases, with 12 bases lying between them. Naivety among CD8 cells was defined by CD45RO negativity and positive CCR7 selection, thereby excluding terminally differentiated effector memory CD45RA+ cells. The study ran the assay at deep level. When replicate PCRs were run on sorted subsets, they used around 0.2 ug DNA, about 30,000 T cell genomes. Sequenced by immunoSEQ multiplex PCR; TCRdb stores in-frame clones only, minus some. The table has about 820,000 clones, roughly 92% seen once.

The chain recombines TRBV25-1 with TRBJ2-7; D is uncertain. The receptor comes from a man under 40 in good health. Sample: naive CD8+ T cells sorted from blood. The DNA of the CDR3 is TGTGCCAGCAGTGAACGGAGACCGCCATACGAGCAGTACTTC. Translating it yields CASSERRPPYEQYF.